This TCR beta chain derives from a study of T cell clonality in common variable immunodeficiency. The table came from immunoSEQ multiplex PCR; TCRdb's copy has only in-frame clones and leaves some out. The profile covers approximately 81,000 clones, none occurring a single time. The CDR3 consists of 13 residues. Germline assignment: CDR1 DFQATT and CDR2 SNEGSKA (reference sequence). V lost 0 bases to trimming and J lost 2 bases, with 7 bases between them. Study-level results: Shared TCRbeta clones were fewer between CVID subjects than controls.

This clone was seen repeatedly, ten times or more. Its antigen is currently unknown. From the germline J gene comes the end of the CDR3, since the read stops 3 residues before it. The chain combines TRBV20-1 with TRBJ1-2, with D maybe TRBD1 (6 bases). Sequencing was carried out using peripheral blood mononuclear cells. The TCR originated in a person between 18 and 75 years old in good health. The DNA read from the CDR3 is TGCAGTGCTAGAGACAGGGGAAACTATGGC. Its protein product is CSARDRGNYG. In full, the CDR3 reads CSARDRGNYGYTF.